The clone carrying this T cell receptor (beta chain) has only a few counts. The sample originates from a study of cytomegalovirus exposure and HLA in healthy donors. The junction had 6 bases not matched to a gene; V was cut back by 0 bases and J by 3 bases. Looked up from germline, CDR1 is LGHNA and CDR2 is YSLEER. The CDR3 totals 16 residues. Amplification used 60 Vbeta primers and 13 Jbeta primers. Measured with immunoSEQ multiplex PCR; TCRdb has only the in-frame clones, and not every one. The sample lists some 110,000 clones, around 76% occurring once. This receptor was identified in a woman aged 60-75 years in good health and CMV-seropositive. Sequenced material: PBMCs. The rearrangement uses TRBV4-3 and TRBJ2-7; 9 bases align to TRBD2. The CDR3 spells CASSQEGREGLYEQYF. For the CDR3, the DNA is TGCGCCAGCAGCCAAGAAGGGCGGGAGGGCCTCTACGAGCAGTACTTC.